The clone carrying this T cell receptor beta chain was seen more than once but under ten times. The antigen remains undetermined. This specimen belongs to a study of cytomegalovirus exposure and HLA in healthy donors. Whole-study results and caveats: Most TCR sequences were seen very rarely across donors, but some public TCRs occurred in many. In vitro checks showed that a few CMV-associated chains really do target CMV antigens. With high specificity and sensitivity, the classifier reportedly diagnosed cytomegalovirus status.

J was trimmed by 10 bases and V by 6 bases; bases with no gene match: 11. The CDR3 covers 14 residues. CDR1 KGHSH and CDR2 LQKENI come from the germline V gene. Profiled with immunoSEQ multiplex PCR; TCRdb holds only in-frame clones, not every one. Here the sample spans approximately 160,000 clones, 85% being singletons. Sequenced sample: PBMCs. The chain recombines TRBV18 with TRBJ2-1; 8 nucleotides agree with TRBD1. The receptor's source is a man aged 25 to 45 in good health and CMV-seropositive. CDR3 bases: TGTGCCAGCTCCGCCGGGACAGGCTTCGGAGAGCAGTTCTTC. As protein: CASSAGTGFGEQFF.